These 8 T cell receptor beta chains were sequenced from one sample in a study of TIL therapy for anti-PD-1-resistant metastatic lung cancer. Time point defined: pre-treatment sample, taken before nivolumab and TIL therapy. The tumor samples were excised metastases, mostly pleural nodules or supraclavicular lymph nodes. This was the immunoSEQ v3 assay. Using immunoSEQ multiplex PCR, the repertoire was profiled, and TCRdb retains in-frame clones only, with some absent. The table shows under 100,000 clones, with less than 70% occurring only once. Sequencing was performed on tumor tissue, taken at baseline. These receptors were taken from a person between 25 and 80 years old with non-small cell lung cancer.

This sequence joins TRBV2 and TRBJ2-2, with 11 bases identical to TRBD2. The CDR3 has 15 amino acids. Germline loops: CDR1 SNHLY, CDR2 FYNNEI. Losses at the gene ends were 6 bases for V and 5 bases for J; bases not matched to a gene: 5. The CDR3 coding sequence is TGTGCCAGCAGGCCACTAGCGGGAGTTACCGGGGAGCTGTTTTTT. Its protein is CASRPLAGVTGELFF.

The chain uses TRBV9 and TRBJ1-1, with D hard to call. The CDR3 totals 13 residues. Trimming cost V 0 bases and J 11 bases, with 14 bases left between them. CDR1 and CDR2 (germline): SGDLS, YYNGEE. This CDR3 is CASSVVGRRGAFF. CDR3 nucleotide sequence: TGTGCCAGCAGCGTAGTTGGCAGGCGTGGGGCTTTCTTT.

The gene calls are TRBV12-3 or TRBV12-4 and TRBJ1-5, with D uncertain. The CDR3 is made up of 13 amino acids. Trimming pared 5 bases from V and 7 bases from J, leaving 12 bases between. The CDR3 DNA follows: TGTGCCAGCAGTCTGCCCCTGGGGCAGCCCCAGCATTTT. This gives the protein CASSLPLGQPQHF.

Comments on this clone: At one end the junction does not follow the germline gene, possibly because of a read error. The V call is TRBV5-1, the J call TRBJ1-1; D is possibly TRBD1 (6 bases). There are 14 residues in the CDR3. The V gene's germline CDR1 is SGHRS and CDR2 YFSETQ. The CDR3 bases are TGCGCCAGCAGCTTTGAACAGGGACTCACTGCAGCTTTCTTT. Protein: CASSFEQGLTAAFF.

As regards this clone: Other DNA sequences in this sample translate to the same CDR3. This sequence joins TRBV6-1 and TRBJ2-4; D remains unclear. The CDR3 loop spans 15 amino acids. Germline CDR1 is MNHNS and CDR2 is SASEGT. The V and J ends lost 0 bases and 0 bases respectively, with 6 bases between them. The chain's CDR3 is CASSEATLAKNIQYF. The DNA for the CDR3 is TGTGCCAGCAGTGAAGCAACGTTAGCCAAAAACATTCAGTACTTC.

V usage is TRBV4-3 and J usage is TRBJ1-4; TRBD1 might be the D (5 bases). The germline V and J ends were trimmed by 2 bases and 7 bases, with 17 bases remaining between them. The CDR3 length is 16 residues. Germline V gives CDR1 LGHNA, CDR2 YSLEER. The CDR3 protein is CASSQLAGTPIEKLFF. DNA of the CDR3: TGCGCCAGCAGCCAACTTGCCGGGACCCCGATTGAAAAACTGTTTTTT.

The genes are TRBV6-5 and TRBJ2-7; D is undetermined. The CDR3 is 13 amino acids. Trimming took off 2 bases at V and 6 bases at J, with 11 bases between the two ends. CDR1 is MNHEY and CDR2 is SVGAGI in the germline V gene. The CDR3 DNA follows: TGTGCCAGCAGTTACCTCCAGAGGCGCGAGCAGTACTTC. Amino acids: CASSYLQRREQYF.

CDR3 in amino acids: CASSPPGQHNQPQHF. The CDR3 region has the DNA TGTGCCAGCTCACCACCGGGACAGCACAATCAGCCCCAGCATTTT. The V and J genes are TRBV18 and TRBJ1-5; 7 nucleotides match TRBD1. With 0 bases clipped from V and 3 bases from J, the junction kept 2 bases outside the gene matches. The CDR3 totals 15 residues. The germline CDR1 and CDR2 sequences are KGHSH and LQKENI.